This T cell receptor beta chain was sequenced during a study of CD8 T cells in ankylosing spondylitis. CDR3 length: 16 residues. V gave up 3 bases and J gave up 0 bases, with 12 bases separating them. Remarks on this clonotype: What it recognizes is unknown.

Quantitative 5'-RACE with molecular barcodes produced the TCR beta libraries. TCRdb reanalysed the 5' RACE reads using MiXCR and keeps one entry per CDR3 protein. The sample carries around 390,000 distinct CDR3 sequences, about 22% recorded once. General observations from the study: Blood from ankylosing spondylitis patients appeared to carry a characteristic roughly 8-variant TCR beta motif. Reactive arthritis synovial fluid and blood were previously reported to contain some motif variants. Disease-associated clones were CD8+ and fairly uncommon in peripheral blood.

The sequence was collected from a male donor with ankylosing spondylitis. This chain connects TRBV12-3 or TRBV12-4 to TRBJ1-3; TRBD1 might be the D (6 bases). The sample taken for sequencing was blood, either unsorted or a sorted T cell fraction (not recorded which). The CDR3 spells CASSFGQGYSGNTIYF. In DNA form, the CDR3 reads TGTGCCAGCAGTTTTGGGCAGGGGTACTCTGGAAACACCATATATTTT.